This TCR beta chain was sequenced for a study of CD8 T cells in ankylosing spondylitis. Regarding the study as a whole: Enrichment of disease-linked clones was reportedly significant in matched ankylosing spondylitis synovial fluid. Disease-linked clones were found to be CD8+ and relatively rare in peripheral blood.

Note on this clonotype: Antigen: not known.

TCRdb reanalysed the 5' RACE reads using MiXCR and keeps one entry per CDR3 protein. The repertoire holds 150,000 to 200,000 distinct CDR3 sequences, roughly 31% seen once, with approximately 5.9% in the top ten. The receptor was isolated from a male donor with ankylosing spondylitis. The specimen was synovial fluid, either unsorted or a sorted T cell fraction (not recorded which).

CDR3 loop: CASSERGSSYEQYF. CDR3 DNA sequence: TGTGCCAGCAGCGAAAGGGGGTCCTCCTACGAGCAGTACTTC. The chain uses TRBV7-8 and TRBJ2-7; D is perhaps TRBD1 (6 bases). V lost 5 bases, J lost 0 bases, and 11 bases lay in between. This CDR3 comprises 14 residues. Germline values: CDR1 SGHVS, CDR2 FQNEAQ.